The clone carrying this TCR beta chain appeared a few times. Its antigen is not known. These data are taken from a study of cytotoxic CD8 clonotypes in ibrutinib-treated CLL. Germline-derived CDR1 and CDR2 are MDHEN and SYDVKM. V shed 3 bases and J shed 4 bases, with 13 bases lying between them. There are 14 residues in the CDR3. Measured with immunoSEQ multiplex PCR; TCRdb has only the in-frame clones, and not every one. The sample shows roughly 53,000 clones, 50% to 70% of them seen only once. Whole-study results and caveats: Against age-matched healthy donors, baseline clonality ran higher and tracked circulating CD8+ T-cell counts. On treatment, the uncommon public clonotypes contracted or remained stable. Progressing patients had sampling times that differed from those of sustained-remission patients.

The sample consisted of PBMCs, taken at disease progression, from a patient treated with ibrutinib. The chain uses TRBV28 and TRBJ2-7; no clear D. The clonotype was recovered from a human donor with chronic lymphocytic leukemia. The chain's CDR3 is CASSLFGNSYEQYF. As DNA, the CDR3 is TGTGCCAGCAGTTTGTTTGGCAACAGTTACGAGCAGTACTTC.